The 14 T cell receptor beta chains given below trace back to one sample, sequenced in a study of blood T cell repertoires in COVID-19. Using immunoSEQ multiplex PCR, the repertoire was profiled, and TCRdb retains in-frame clones only, with some absent. The top ten hold about 6.3% of the sample, which has 70,000 to 95,000 clones, around 94% seen once. The material sequenced was peripheral blood. These receptors all stem from a woman aged 60 to 75 with active COVID-19.

The V and J genes are TRBV10-3 and TRBJ1-1; D is possibly TRBD1 (5 bases). Germline CDR1 and CDR2: ENHRY and SYGVKD. The V gene lost 7 bases and the J gene lost 4 bases, with 10 bases spanning the gap. This CDR3 contains 12 residues. CDR3 protein: CAIKGDFTEAFF. In DNA form, the CDR3 reads TGTGCCATCAAAGGGGACTTCACTGAAGCTTTCTTT.

This clone occurred a few times. The chain uses TRBV27 and TRBJ2-1, with 12 bases aligning to TRBD2. The V gene's germline CDR1 is MNHEY and CDR2 SMNVEV (reference sequence). The CDR3 is 17 amino acids. V lost 3 bases to trimming and J lost 1 base; unmatched junction nucleotides: 4. DNA for the CDR3: TGTGCCAGCAGTTTCAGACTAGCGGGAGTGTCCTACAATGAGCAGTTCTTC. This codes for CASSFRLAGVSYNEQFF.

As DNA, the CDR3 is TGTGCCATTTCTTCAGGCAAGTCCGGGGCCAACGTCCTGACTTTC. Its protein is CAISSGKSGANVLTF. The chain recombines TRBV6-5 with TRBJ2-6, with no clear D. The CDR3 sequence is 15 residues long. V was trimmed by 10 bases and J by 4 bases, leaving 17 bases between them. Germline assignment: CDR1 MNHEY and CDR2 SVGAGI.

V gene TRBV5-5 combines with J gene TRBJ2-5, with D perhaps matching TRBD2 (6 bases). V lost 4 bases and J lost 4, with 20 bases in between. The CDR3 sequence is 16 residues long. In germline, CDR1 is SGHKS, CDR2 YYEKEE (reference sequence). The CDR3 DNA follows: TGTGCCAGCAGCCTCATAGGGACTCGGGCTGGAGAGACCCAGTACTTC. Translated: CASSLIGTRAGETQYF.

V and J are TRBV7-9 and TRBJ2-7; D is uncertain. Germline CDR1 is SEHNR and CDR2 is FQNEAQ (reference sequence). The CDR3 has 14 residues. V lost 1 base and J 2 bases, leaving 9 bases between the germline ends. The CDR3 DNA is TGTGCCAGCAGCTTAGGGTACAGTACCTACGAGCAGTACTTC. Residues: CASSLGYSTYEQYF. Variable domain in full (rest from reference TRBV7-9 and TRBJ2-7): DTGVSQNPRHKITKRGQNVTFRCDPISEHNRLYWYRQTLGQGPEFLTYFQNEAQLEKSRLLSDRFSAERPKGSFSTLEIQRTEQGDSAMYLCASSLGYSTYEQYFGPGTRLTVT.

The chain carries TRBV28 and TRBJ1-2; 8 nucleotides match TRBD1. CDR1 and CDR2 from the germline V gene are MDHEN and SYDVKM. This CDR3 is built from 13 residues. The trim removed 5 bases at V and 5 bases at J, leaving 4 bases unmatched. In DNA form, the CDR3 reads TGTGCCAGCAGTCCGCGACAGGGGTATGGCTACACCTTC. This translates into CASSPRQGYGYTF.

The chain has TRBV7-8 and TRBJ2-7; the D is unclear. CDR3 size: 14 residues. The germline gives CDR1 SGHVS, CDR2 FQNEAQ. Trimming left V 5 bases short and J 3 bases short, with 14 bases between. The CDR3 here is CASSPDPRNYEQYF. The CDR3 DNA reads TGTGCCAGCAGCCCAGACCCGAGGAACTACGAGCAGTACTTC.

The chain joins TRBV28 to TRBJ2-1; D is possibly TRBD1 (6 bases). CDR1 is MDHEN and CDR2 is SYDVKM in the germline V gene. This CDR3 has 13 residues. Trimming cost V 4 bases and J 10 bases, with 14 bases left between them. The CDR3 protein is CASSSPGVREQFF. The CDR3 region has the DNA TGTGCCAGCAGTTCTCCAGGGGTTCGGGAGCAGTTCTTC.

This sequence joins TRBV24-1 and TRBJ1-2; 12 bases are a match to TRBD1. The germline gives CDR1 KGHDR, CDR2 SFDVKD. The length of the CDR3 is 15 residues. With 3 bases clipped from V and 6 bases from J, the junction kept 4 bases outside the gene matches. CDR3 region: CATSDPGQGADGYTF. The CDR3 DNA follows: TGTGCCACCAGTGATCCGGGACAGGGGGCGGATGGCTACACCTTC.

The chain uses TRBV9 and TRBJ2-5, with 8 positions matching TRBD1. V shed 0 bases, J shed 5 bases, and the junction held 6 bases outside the gene matches. Germline-derived CDR1 and CDR2 are SGDLS and YYNGEE. The length of the CDR3 is 15 residues. CDR3 DNA sequence: TGTGCCAGCAGCGTAGCCGGCAGGGGGCCCGAGACCCAGTACTTC. It yields the protein CASSVAGRGPETQYF.

V usage is TRBV14 and J usage is TRBJ2-5, with D perhaps TRBD1 (6 bases). The CDR3 consists of 14 residues. The ends were cut back, 5 bases at V and 5 bases at J, with 15 bases in the middle. Germline CDR1 reads SGHDN; CDR2 reads FVKESK. CDR3 residues: CASSIQQGRETQYF. CDR3 bases: TGTGCCAGCAGCATACAACAGGGTAGGGAGACCCAGTACTTC.

V usage is TRBV6-2 or TRBV6-3 and J usage is TRBJ1-2; TRBD1 agrees at 7 bases. The trim removed 5 bases at V and 4 bases at J, leaving 10 bases unmatched. Germline values: CDR1 MNHEY, CDR2 SVGEGT. The CDR3 has 15 amino acids. This CDR3 reads CASSAPGQILYGYTF. In DNA, the CDR3 is TGTGCCAGCAGTGCACCGGGACAGATTCTCTATGGCTACACCTTC.

This CDR3 reads CASSLTGSGRRVEQFF. In DNA, the CDR3 is TGTGCCAGCAGCTTAACAGGGAGCGGGAGGCGGGTTGAGCAGTTCTTC. This chain uses TRBV7-3 with TRBJ2-1; 9 bases align to TRBD2. The germline gives CDR1 SGHTA, CDR2 FQGTGA. V was pared by 0 bases and J by 9 bases, with 9 bases of the junction left unmatched. The CDR3 runs 16 residues. The full variable domain, completed using reference TRBV7-3 and TRBJ2-1, is GAGVSQTPSNKVTEKGKYVELRCDPISGHTALYWYRQSLGQGPEFLIYFQGTGAADDSGLPNDRFFAVRPEGSVSTLKIQRTERGDSAVYLCASSLTGSGRRVEQFFGPGTRLTVL.

The chain joins TRBV5-1 to TRBJ1-4; no clear D. The CDR3 covers 14 residues. The V end lost 0 bases, the J end lost 3 bases, and 6 bases lay between the germline ends. The germline CDR1 and CDR2 sequences are SGHRS and YFSETQ. This CDR3 reads CASSLERANEKLFF. CDR3 coding DNA: TGCGCCAGCAGCTTGGAGAGAGCTAATGAAAAACTGTTTTTT.